These 30 T cell receptor beta chains share one sample of origin, sequenced in a study of glioma-infiltrating T cells after dendritic cell vaccination. The assay was immunoSEQ multiplex PCR, and TCRdb's table has in-frame clones only and misses some. Among more than 95,000 clones listed, nearly 90% were seen once. Time point in this sample: after dendritic cell vaccination, including at tumor progression/relapse. The material was blood, obtained after dendritic cell vaccination. Source of these receptors: a human donor with glioblastoma.

The chain links TRBV19 to TRBJ2-3, with no clear D. Germline V gives CDR1 LNHDA, CDR2 SQIVND (reference sequence). The CDR3 sequence is 14 residues long. V lost 0 bases, J lost 0 bases, and 4 bases lay in between. DNA for the CDR3: TGTGCCAGTAGTATAGATCCTAGCACAGATACGCAGTATTTT. Its translation is CASSIDPSTDTQYF.

The rearrangement joins TRBV7-2 to TRBJ2-2, with TRBD1 identical over 10 bases. The CDR3 runs to 15 residues. CDR1 and CDR2 (germline): SGHTA, FQGNSA. Trimming removed 5 bases from V and 5 bases from J; junction bases left unmatched: 5. The CDR3 sequence is CASSAWTGGTGELFF. The CDR3 DNA is TGTGCCAGCAGCGCGTGGACAGGGGGGACCGGGGAGCTGTTTTTT.

This clone was seen only once. The chain is built from TRBV15 and TRBJ1-1; a possible D gene is TRBD1 (6 bases). CDR3 length: 13 amino acids. V was pared by 5 bases and J by 3 bases, with 10 bases between. Germline loops: CDR1 LNHNV, CDR2 YYDKDF (reference sequence). Here the CDR3 DNA reads TGTGCCACCAGCTACCGACAGGACACTGAAGCTTTCTTT. It codes for CATSYRQDTEAFF.

The rearrangement joins TRBV5-1 to TRBJ2-4; TRBD1 agrees at 7 bases. Germline trimming cut 4 bases from V and 8 bases from J; bases unmatched to any gene: 9. There are 14 residues in the CDR3. CDR1 SGHRS and CDR2 YFSETQ come from the germline V gene. In DNA, the CDR3 is TGCGCCAGCAGCCGGACAGGCCCCCTCGACATTCAGTACTTC. As protein: CASSRTGPLDIQYF.

DNA for the CDR3: TGTGCCAGCAGTCCACACAGGGGGGAGGCTGAAGCTTTCTTT. It yields the protein CASSPHRGEAEAFF. The chain joins TRBV6-5 to TRBJ1-1; 8 positions match TRBD1. The V gene's germline CDR1 is MNHEY and CDR2 SVGAGI. The CDR3 loop spans 14 amino acids. Trimming cost V 5 bases and J 6 bases; bases outside gene matches: 8.

V gene TRBV28 combines with J gene TRBJ2-7; no reliable D call. Germline CDR1 and CDR2: MDHEN and SYDVKM. The CDR3 loop spans 14 amino acids. Trimming shortened V by 5 bases and J by 6 bases, and 17 bases separated the two germline ends. DNA for the CDR3: TGTGCCAGCAGTCCCAGGTCCACGGTGGGCGAGCAGTACTTC. It yields the protein CASSPRSTVGEQYF.

This chain uses TRBV6-5 with TRBJ2-7; D perhaps matches TRBD1 (6 bases). In germline, CDR1 is MNHEY, CDR2 SVGAGI. CDR3 length: 14 amino acids. Trimming cost V 4 bases and J 2 bases, with 12 bases left between them. This CDR3 reads CASSFTTGAYEQYF. CDR3 in DNA: TGTGCCAGCAGTTTCACGACAGGAGCCTACGAGCAGTACTTC.

V and J are TRBV2 and TRBJ1-4; D not resolved. Germline V CDR1 and CDR2: SNHLY, FYNNEI. This CDR3 contains 15 residues. The germline V and J ends were trimmed by 7 bases and 4 bases, with 16 bases remaining between them. CDR3 region: CASNRERAINEKLFF. The CDR3 region has the DNA TGTGCCAGCAACCGGGAGAGGGCTATTAATGAAAAACTGTTTTTT.

CDR3 DNA sequence: TGTGCCAGCAGCAATGGACAGGGTTCCCCCTACGAGCAGTACTTC. Encoded protein: CASSNGQGSPYEQYF. The chain links TRBV7-2 to TRBJ2-7, with 8 bases matching TRBD1. Germline V CDR1 and CDR2: SGHTA, FQGNSA. Trimming removed 5 bases from V and 2 bases from J; junction bases left unmatched: 8. The CDR3 extends over 15 amino acids.

This chain links TRBV6-5 with TRBJ2-3; 7 nucleotides agree with TRBD1. J gave up 0 bases and V 6 bases, and 6 bases lay outside the gene matches. This CDR3 spans 15 amino acids. Germline loops: CDR1 MNHEY, CDR2 SVGAGI. The chain's CDR3 is CASRSGTVSTDTQYF. CDR3 bases: TGTGCCAGCAGATCCGGGACAGTGAGCACAGATACGCAGTATTTT.

The J gene is TRBJ2-7, the V gene TRBV2; 7 bases agree with TRBD1. The V segment lost 4 bases and the J segment 6 bases; nucleotides outside the gene matches: 9. Germline loops: CDR1 SNHLY, CDR2 FYNNEI. The CDR3 has 14 residues. CDR3 region: CASSADREGSEQYF. The CDR3 coding sequence is TGTGCCAGCAGTGCTGACAGGGAAGGCAGCGAGCAGTACTTC.

The chain employs TRBV11-2 and TRBJ2-3, with TRBD2 matching 7 bases. In germline, CDR1 is SGHAT, CDR2 FQNNGV. Trimming took 3 bases from V and 6 from J; bases not matched to a gene: 3. The CDR3 covers 13 residues. CDR3 nucleotides: TGTGCCAGCAGCTTCAGCGGGAAGGATACGCAGTATTTT. Residues: CASSFSGKDTQYF.

The chain recombines TRBV7-2 with TRBJ2-2; TRBD1 might be the D (5 bases). Germline V gives CDR1 SGHTA, CDR2 FQGNSA. The CDR3 length is 15 residues. V gave up 5 bases and J gave up 2 bases, with 12 bases separating them. CDR3 sequence reads: CASSRDDSNTGELFF. The CDR3 coding sequence is TGTGCCAGCAGCAGGGATGACAGTAACACCGGGGAGCTGTTTTTT.

The chain has TRBV5-1 and TRBJ2-7, with TRBD2 matching over 9 bases. From germline, CDR1 is SGHRS and CDR2 YFSETQ. CDR3 length: 15 residues. The V gene end was trimmed by 0 bases and the J gene end by 5 bases; junction bases not matched to a gene: 6. The CDR3 nucleotides read TGCGCCAGCAGCTTGGTGGGCGGGGGGGTCCACGAGCAGTACTTC. As protein: CASSLVGGGVHEQYF.

This clone was counted a single time. The chain couples TRBV11-3 to TRBJ1-3; 8 bases are shared with TRBD1. V lost 6 bases and J lost 4; bases outside the gene matches: 5. Germline values: CDR1 SGHNT, CDR2 YENEEA. The CDR3 runs 14 residues. The CDR3 sequence: CASREDRDGNTIYF. The CDR3 DNA reads TGTGCCAGCAGGGAGGACAGGGACGGAAACACCATATATTTT.

The genes are TRBV4-1 and TRBJ2-1; TRBD2 agrees at 9 bases. The CDR3 is 15 amino acids. Germline V gene data show CDR1 as MGHRA and CDR2 as YSYEKL. V shed 1 base, J shed 4 bases, and the junction held 2 bases outside the gene matches. CDR3 DNA: TGCGCCAGCAGCCAAGTTGCGGGGGGGTACAATGAGCAGTTCTTC. Translating it yields CASSQVAGGYNEQFF.

Remarks on this clone: A read error may account for a junction end that differs from germline. This specimen includes other DNA sequences encoding the same CDR3. The chain uses TRBV11-2 and TRBJ2-3; a possible D gene is TRBD2 (6 bases). The CDR3 contains 16 residues. The germline CDR1 and CDR2 sequences are SGHAT and FQNNGV. This CDR3 reads CASSPRPTGESDTQYF. Written as DNA, the CDR3 is TGCGCCAGCAGCCCCCGACCAACGGGAGAATCAGATACGCAGTATTTT.

J is TRBJ2-2 and V is TRBV7-6; 7 bases map to TRBD2. J gave up 6 bases and V 1 base, and 8 bases lay outside the gene matches. There are 16 residues in the CDR3. Germline assignment: CDR1 SGHVS and CDR2 FNYEAQ. CDR3: CASSLEAGDGAGELFF. The CDR3 bases are TGTGCCAGCAGCTTAGAGGCGGGAGATGGGGCCGGGGAGCTGTTTTTT.

The chain recombines TRBV5-1 with TRBJ2-1, with TRBD2 matching over 9 bases. The CDR3 extends over 17 amino acids. The V gene end was trimmed by 1 base and the J gene end by 5 bases; junction bases not matched to a gene: 10. The germline V gene has CDR1 SGHRS and CDR2 YFSETQ. The DNA of the CDR3 is TGCGCCAGCAGCTTGTCCCCTAGCGGGACATTCGACAATGAGCAGTTCTTC. It yields the protein CASSLSPSGTFDNEQFF.

The chain is built from TRBV10-1 and TRBJ2-1; 9 bases fit TRBD2. This CDR3 has 15 residues. Germline V gene sequence: CDR1 WNHNN, CDR2 SYGVQD (reference sequence). J gave up 1 base and V 7 bases, and 5 bases lay outside the gene matches. The CDR3 reads CASMSSGGSYNEQFF. DNA for the CDR3: TGCGCCAGCATGTCCAGCGGGGGGTCCTACAATGAGCAGTTCTTC.

V and J are TRBV6-1 and TRBJ2-6, with D maybe TRBD1 (5 bases). The CDR3 length is 15 residues. Germline CDR1 MNHNS, CDR2 SASEGT. V was shortened by 3 bases and J by 0 bases, with 6 bases between the two germline ends. The CDR3 bases are TGTGCCAGCAGTGAGCAGGGCTCTGGGGCCAACGTCCTGACTTTC. Its protein is CASSEQGSGANVLTF.

The rearrangement links TRBV21-1 to TRBJ1-1; the D call in the table, TRBD1, was not verified against the DNA. TRBV21-1 is recorded as a pseudogene. This CDR3 is 20 amino acids long. The CDR3 region is CASSKGGSRGCNGMNTEAFF. CDR3 coding DNA: TGTGCCAGCAGCAAAGGGGGCTCCAGGGGATGTAATGGGATGAACACTGAAGCTTTCTTT.

The chain links TRBV6-5 to TRBJ1-1; 7 nucleotides agree with TRBD1. V shed 7 bases and J 5 bases; nucleotides not matched to a gene: 13. The CDR3 is made up of 15 amino acids. The germline V gene has CDR1 MNHEY and CDR2 SVGAGI. The CDR3 coding sequence is TGTGCCAGCACCCCCAGGGGGGTCATCCGAACTGAAGCTTTCTTT. This encodes CASTPRGVIRTEAFF.

This clone has just one count. The chain links TRBV30 to TRBJ2-7; 10 bases are a match to TRBD2. CDR3 length: 16 amino acids. The germline V gene encodes CDR1 GTSNPN and CDR2 SVGIG (reference sequence). J gave up 4 bases and V 5 bases, and 14 bases lay outside the gene matches. The CDR3 nucleotides are TGTGCCTGGGGCAGTGTAAAGGGACTAGCGAGTTACGAGCAGTACTTC. It specifies CAWGSVKGLASYEQYF.

The chain employs TRBV7-9 and TRBJ2-2; D is ambiguous. The CDR3 is made up of 14 amino acids. Germline values: CDR1 SEHNR, CDR2 FQNEAQ (reference sequence). V lost 0 bases to trimming and J lost 5 bases, with 7 bases between them. The CDR3, as DNA: TGTGCCAGCAGCTTAGCTTTAGCAACCGGGGAGCTGTTTTTT. This gives the protein CASSLALATGELFF.

The V and J genes are TRBV11-3 and TRBJ2-1; tentatively, D is TRBD2 (6 bases). V was trimmed by 6 bases and J by 8 bases, leaving 14 bases between them. The CDR3 consists of 13 residues. Germline V gene lookup returns CDR1 SGHNT and CDR2 YENEEA. The CDR3 reads CASSPTSFDEQFF. The CDR3 coding sequence is TGTGCCAGCAGTCCGACTAGTTTCGATGAGCAGTTCTTC.

The J gene is TRBJ2-3, the V gene TRBV6-1; D remains unclear. CDR1 and CDR2 from the germline V gene are MNHNS and SASEGT. CDR3 length: 12 residues. Trimming shortened V by 5 bases and J by 2 bases, and 5 bases separated the two germline ends. This chain's CDR3 is CASSIATDTQYF. The CDR3, as DNA: TGTGCCAGCAGTATAGCCACAGATACGCAGTATTTT.

V usage is TRBV14 and J usage is TRBJ2-5; D perhaps matches TRBD2 (5 bases). Looked up from germline, CDR1 is SGHDN and CDR2 is FVKESK. There are 15 residues in the CDR3. V was cut by 1 base and J by 4 bases, with 13 bases left in between. The CDR3 protein is CASSQGYGIGETQYF. The CDR3 DNA sequence: TGTGCCAGCAGCCAAGGGTACGGGATCGGAGAGACCCAGTACTTC. Full variable domain (missing parts from reference TRBV14 and TRBJ2-5): EAGVTQFPSHSVIEKGQTVTLRCDPISGHDNLYWYRRVMGKEIKFLLHFVKESKQDESGMPNNRFLAERTGGTYSTLKVQPAELEDSGVYFCASSQGYGIGETQYFGPGTRLLVL.

The genes are TRBV5-1 and TRBJ1-2; 7 bases map to TRBD1. V trimming: 4 bases; J trimming: 8 bases; junction bases outside the gene matches: 14. The CDR3 is 15 amino acids. Per the germline V gene, CDR1 is SGHRS and CDR2 is YFSETQ. The CDR3 DNA sequence: TGCGCCAGCAGCCCGCTTGGTAGGACAGGATGGGGCTACACCTTC. As protein: CASSPLGRTGWGYTF.

The chain joins TRBV14 to TRBJ2-5; 11 bases are shared with TRBD2. Matching the DNA end better, TRBJ2-7 makes the J call doubtful. The CDR3 is 16 amino acids. The germline gives CDR1 SGHDN, CDR2 FVKESK. The CDR3 bases are TGTGCCAGCAGCCAAGCGTCGGGACTAGCGGCGTACGAGCAGTACTTC. Protein: CASSQASGLAAYEQYF.